This is a list of T cell receptor beta chains from one sample in a study of shared clonotypes between healthy human individuals. Some clones are missing from TCRdb's copy, which holds only in-frame ones; the method was immunoSEQ multiplex PCR. The sample has about 1.5 million clones, over 95% seen once; the top ten hold about 1%. Sequencing input: naive CD4+ T cells sorted from blood. Source of these receptors: a man aged 25-40 years in good health. Each CDR3 is given with its conserved first and last residue. A D gene is named only where the DNA matches it firmly. Some rows have no size entry. The others give once, few or many, or a class for an expanded clone.

CDR3 DNA,CDR3 protein,J gene,V gene,clone size,D gene
TGTGCCAGCAGCTACGGGACGGGGAACACTGAAGCTTTCTTT,CASSYGTGNTEAFF,TRBJ1-1,TRBV5-6,.,.
TGTGCCACCAGCAGGGAGGGACAGCACACCGGGGAGCTGTTTTTT,CATSREGQHTGELFF,TRBJ2-2,TRBV15,.,.
TGTGCCAGCAGCTTGGGACTAGCGTTCAGCTCCTACGAGCAGTACTTC,CASSLGLAFSSYEQYF,TRBJ2-7,TRBV5-5,.,TRBD2
TGTGCCAGTAGTGCTGCGGATGATACGCAGTATTTT,CASSAADDTQYF,TRBJ2-3,TRBV19,.,.
TGTGCCAGCAGCAGGGGGCGTGATGAAAAACTGTTTTTT,CASSRGRDEKLFF,TRBJ1-4,TRBV28,.,TRBD1
TGTGCCAGCAGCTTTAGCGGGAGGACCTACAATGAGCAGTTCTTC,CASSFSGRTYNEQFF,TRBJ2-1,TRBV5-4,.,TRBD2
TGTGCCAGCAGTTTATTGGCGGACGAGCAGTACTTC,CASSLLADEQYF,TRBJ2-7,TRBV28,.,.
TGCGCCAGCGCTCTAGGTGGGACCACCGGGGAGCTGTTTTTT,CASALGGTTGELFF,TRBJ2-2,TRBV5-1,.,.
TGCAGTACGGACGGTGACGCTGAAGCTTTCTTT,CSTDGDAEAFF,TRBJ1-1,TRBV29-1,.,.
TGTGCCAGCAGACCCACCTTTTTCTTCGAGCAGTACTTC,CASRPTFFFEQYF,TRBJ2-7,TRBV6-5,.,.
TGTGCCAGCAGCCGGGACAGGGGCTATGGCTACACCTTC,CASSRDRGYGYTF,TRBJ1-2,TRBV6-6,.,TRBD1
TGCAGCGTTGGATTGTTCGCTAAGCTAAATGAGCAGTTCTTC,CSVGLFAKLNEQFF,TRBJ2-1,TRBV29-1,.,.
TGTGCCAGCAGTTACAGCCGGGGTGAGCAGTTCTTC,CASSYSRGEQFF,TRBJ2-1,TRBV6-6,.,.
TGTGCCAGCAGTGATGGGGGGCCCAATCAGCCCCAGCATTTT,CASSDGGPNQPQHF,TRBJ1-5,TRBV2,once,.
TGTGCCAGCAGCTTAGTTATTGTTGCGCGACTAGAGGGTAAGGCCTACGAGCAGTACTTC,CASSLVIVARLEGKAYEQYF,TRBJ2-7,TRBV7-8,once,.
TGTGCCAGCAGTACTAGCGGGAGGAGCACAGATACGCAGTATTTT,CASSTSGRSTDTQYF,TRBJ2-3,TRBV11-2,.,TRBD2
TGTGCCAGCAGCTTAATCGACCTGAGTTCCTACAATGAGCAGTTCTTC,CASSLIDLSSYNEQFF,TRBJ2-1,TRBV5-4,.,.
TGTGCCAGCAGGACGGGGGGTCACTACGAGCAGTACTTC,CASRTGGHYEQYF,TRBJ2-7,TRBV2,.,TRBD2
TGTGCCAGCTCTGCTGTTAGCGGGAGCACAGATACGCAGTATTTT,CASSAVSGSTDTQYF,TRBJ2-3,TRBV9,once,TRBD2
TGCAGCGTTGAAGATCTCAGTGGTGTGCTGCCCGGGGAGCTGTTTTTT,CSVEDLSGVLPGELFF,TRBJ2-2,TRBV29-1,.,.
TGCGCCAGCAGCCCCCAGGGGGCCCCGAACACCGGGGAGCTGTTTTTT,CASSPQGAPNTGELFF,TRBJ2-2,TRBV5-1,.,TRBD1
TGTGCCAGCAGCAAAGGCCCCCCAAGGGGCGCGGGCACTGAAGCTTTCTTT,CASSKGPPRGAGTEAFF,TRBJ1-1,TRBV21-1,once,.
TGTGCCAGTAGTGGGCAATATCCTAACTATGGCTACACCTTC,CASSGQYPNYGYTF,TRBJ1-2,TRBV19,.,.
TGTGCCAGCAGCTTTGGACTAGCACAGAGCTACGAGCAGTACTTC,CASSFGLAQSYEQYF,TRBJ2-7,TRBV5-6,.,TRBD2
TGTGCCAGCAGTAACCAGGGGTACGAGCAGTACTTC,CASSNQGYEQYF,TRBJ2-7,TRBV2,.,.
TGCGCCAGCAGTCAACCCGACCCCACGGGCGGCACCGGGGAGCTGTTTTTT,CASSQPDPTGGTGELFF,TRBJ2-2,TRBV23-1,.,.
TGCGCCAGCAGCCAAGGGGTGACAGGGAGATACGAGCAGTACTTC,CASSQGVTGRYEQYF,TRBJ2-7,TRBV4-3,.,TRBD1
TGTGCCAGCTTCCGACGGGGGGGTTATGGCTACACCTTC,CASFRRGGYGYTF,TRBJ1-2,TRBV5-4,once,.
TGTGCCAGCTCACGGACTAGCGGGGCGAACACCGGGGAGCTGTTTTTT,CASSRTSGANTGELFF,TRBJ2-2,TRBV7-9,.,TRBD2
TGTGCCAGCAGCTTGGCCTGGATAGCGGGGGGCGTGAACACCGGGGAGCTGTTTTTT,CASSLAWIAGGVNTGELFF,TRBJ2-2,TRBV5-5,.,TRBD2
TGTGCCAGCAGTGTTGACCGAAGTCGGCAGCCCCAGCATTTT,CASSVDRSRQPQHF,TRBJ1-5,TRBV2,.,.
TGCGCCAGCAGACCAGCGGGGGGAGACAATGAGCAGTTCTTC,CASRPAGGDNEQFF,TRBJ2-1,TRBV10-2,.,TRBD2
TGCGCCAGCAGCCAAGAAGATCCATCAGTGAGGGGCACAGATCCGCAGTATTTT,CASSQEDPSVRGTDPQYF,TRBJ2-3,TRBV4-1,.,.
TGCGCCAGCAGCCCCCGACAGGGTAACATGAACACTGAAGCTTTCTTT,CASSPRQGNMNTEAFF,TRBJ1-1,TRBV5-1,.,TRBD1
TGTGCCGGCGGGACGGGCTATGGCTACACCTTC,CAGGTGYGYTF,TRBJ1-2,TRBV6-1,.,.
TGCAGCGTTGCCAGAGCTAACTATGGCTACACCTTC,CSVARANYGYTF,TRBJ1-2,TRBV29-1,once,.
TGTGCCAGCAGTCCCGCCCGTTGGGTAGAGACCCAGTACTTC,CASSPARWVETQYF,TRBJ2-5,TRBV28,.,.
TGTGCCAGCAGCAAAGGGACTAGCCGCACAGATACGCAGTATTTT,CASSKGTSRTDTQYF,TRBJ2-3,TRBV9,once,TRBD2
TGTGCCAGCAGTGAACAAGGGATGAACACTGAAGCTTTCTTT,CASSEQGMNTEAFF,TRBJ1-1,TRBV2,.,.
TGTGCCAGCAGCCCTCAGGGGACAGGGCAACGAAATGAGCAGTTCTTC,CASSPQGTGQRNEQFF,TRBJ2-1,TRBV7-6,.,TRBD1
TGTGCCAGCAGCCAGGGACTAGCGGGAGTCTTTGAGCAGTACTTC,CASSQGLAGVFEQYF,TRBJ2-7,TRBV28,.,TRBD2
TGCAGCGTTGGACCCCGACTAGCGGGAGGTTACGAGCAGTACTTC,CSVGPRLAGGYEQYF,TRBJ2-7,TRBV29-1,.,TRBD2
TGTGCCAGCAGTCGGGACAGCTACGAGCAGTACTTC,CASSRDSYEQYF,TRBJ2-7,TRBV6-5,.,TRBD1
TGTGCCAGCAGCCATGGACTAGCGGGAGATGAGCAGTTCTTC,CASSHGLAGDEQFF,TRBJ2-1,TRBV7-3,.,TRBD2
TGTGCCAGCAGCTTGGTGGCGACCCGCTACGAGCAGTACTTC,CASSLVATRYEQYF,TRBJ2-7,TRBV7-2,.,.
TGTGCCAGCAGCTTGGGCTCTAGCGGGAGTGACACCGGGGAGCTGTTTTTT,CASSLGSSGSDTGELFF,TRBJ2-2,TRBV5-4,.,TRBD2